The 5 T cell receptor beta chains in this list originate from one sample, sequenced in a study of blood T cell repertoires in COVID-19. Sequencing was performed with immunoSEQ multiplex PCR; in TCRdb, only in-frame clones are kept and a portion is missing. This sample carries around 500,000 clones, approximately 83% of them seen once, and the ten largest clones take approximately 3%. The sample was peripheral blood. These receptor sequences come from a human donor in a cohort sampled during active COVID-19.

The chain recombines TRBV4-2 with TRBJ1-5, with a weak D call TRBD1 (6 bases). CDR1 and CDR2 (germline): LGHNA, YNFKEQ. The CDR3 contains 16 residues. V shed 0 bases and J shed 5 bases, with 14 bases lying between them. The CDR3 protein is CASSQDGGSSHQPQHF. CDR3 DNA sequence: TGTGCCAGCAGCCAAGATGGGGGCAGCTCCCATCAGCCCCAGCATTTT.

The V call is TRBV3-1 (or the pseudogene TRBV3-2), the J call TRBJ2-1; TRBD2 matches 11 bases. Germline V gene sequence: CDR1 LGHDT, CDR2 YNNKEL (reference sequence). Trimming at V came to 1 base and at J to 6 bases, leaving 5 bases not matched to a gene. The CDR3 spans 16 residues. CDR3 residues: CASSQVAGGPLNEQFF. The CDR3 region has the DNA TGTGCCAGCAGCCAAGTAGCGGGAGGGCCCCTCAATGAGCAGTTCTTC.

A word on this clone: The same CDR3 can be traced to other DNA sequences in this sample. The chain carries TRBV9 and TRBJ2-5; 7 nucleotides align to TRBD2. V dropped 0 bases and J dropped 4; count of bases not matched to a gene: 3. Germline values: CDR1 SGDLS, CDR2 YYNGEE. The CDR3 loop spans 14 amino acids. The CDR3 sequence is CASSVAGGGETQYF. The CDR3 region has the DNA TGTGCCAGCAGCGTAGCGGGAGGTGGAGAGACCCAGTACTTC. The variable domain in full, with the rest retrieved from reference TRBV9 and TRBJ2-5, is DSGVTQTPKHLITATGQRVTLRCSPRSGDLSVYWYQQSLDQGLQFLIQYYNGEERAKGNILERFSAQQFPDLHSELNLSSLELGDSALYFCASSVAGGGETQYFGPGTRLLVL.

The chain carries TRBV11-2 and TRBJ2-4; D might be TRBD2 (6 bases). CDR3 size: 15 residues. Trimming removed 5 bases from V and 8 bases from J, with 19 bases in between. The V gene's germline CDR1 is SGHAT and CDR2 FQNNGV. CDR3 bases: TGTGCCAGCAGCCCTCTGGGACTTACCGGGGACATTCAGTACTTC. Translation: CASSPLGLTGDIQYF.

The rearrangement uses TRBV6-5 and TRBJ1-2; D is ambiguous. Trimming pared 6 bases from V and 10 bases from J, leaving 24 bases between. This CDR3 region has 15 residues. Germline V gene sequence: CDR1 MNHEY, CDR2 SVGAGI. The CDR3 DNA is TGTGCCAGCAGAAACCTGGGCCTCGAGAACAATGTCTACACCTTC. It encodes CASRNLGLENNVYTF.